This TCR beta chain was captured in a study of regulatory T cells in long-lasting Graves disease. Turning to the study itself: Antithyroid drug intake by newly diagnosed Graves' patients had lasted under 3 months.

Overall study findings and caveats: Graves' patients with persistent disease showed TCR diversity lower than patients newly diagnosed.

About this clonotype itself: Antigen: not known.

The CDR3 is made up of 18 amino acids. Germline values: CDR1 SGHRS, CDR2 YFSETQ. V lost 2 bases and J 6 bases, leaving 21 bases between the germline ends. Building of the TCR beta libraries involved iRepertoire HTBI primers and Arm-PCR of CDR3 regions. MiXCR, applied by TCRdb to the multiplex PCR reads, yields one record per CDR3 protein. The sample consists of 500,000 to 700,000 distinct CDR3 sequences, 15% to 20% of them appearing once. Noted time point: newly diagnosed GD, antithyroid drugs for less than 3 months. The TCR library was made from RNA extracted from PBMCs. The sample also formed part of further work on T cells in Graves' hyperthyroidism and ophthalmopathy. This second study says: Patients were excluded because of uncontrolled infection, other autoimmune disease, pregnancy or lactation.

The clonotype comes from a young woman with Graves disease. The chain joins TRBV5-1 to TRBJ1-6; D remains ambiguous. The starting material was peripheral blood mononuclear cells (PBMCs), obtained at new diagnosis, from a patient treated with antithyroid drugs. CDR3 nucleotide sequence: TGCGCCAGCAGCTTAGTGGGCGTATCCGCCGGGATTAATTCACCCCTCCACTTT. Protein: CASSLVGVSAGINSPLHF.